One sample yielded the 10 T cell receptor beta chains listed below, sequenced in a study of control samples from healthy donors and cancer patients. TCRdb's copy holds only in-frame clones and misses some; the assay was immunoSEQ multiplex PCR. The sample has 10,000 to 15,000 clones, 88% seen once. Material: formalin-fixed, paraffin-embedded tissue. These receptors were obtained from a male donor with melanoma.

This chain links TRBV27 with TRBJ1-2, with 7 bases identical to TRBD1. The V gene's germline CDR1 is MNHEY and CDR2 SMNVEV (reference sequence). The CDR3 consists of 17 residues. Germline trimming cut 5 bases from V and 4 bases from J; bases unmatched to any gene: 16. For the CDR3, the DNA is TGTGCCAGCAGTATTGCGCTAGGGCAGGGGGTTCTCTATGGCTACACCTTC. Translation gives CASSIALGQGVLYGYTF.

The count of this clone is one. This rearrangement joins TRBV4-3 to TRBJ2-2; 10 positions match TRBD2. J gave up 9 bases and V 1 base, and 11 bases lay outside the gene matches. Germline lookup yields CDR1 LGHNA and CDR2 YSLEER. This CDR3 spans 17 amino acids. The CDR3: CASSQVLRLAGDRELFF. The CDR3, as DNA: TGCGCCAGCAGCCAAGTATTGCGGCTAGCGGGGGACCGGGAGCTGTTTTTT.

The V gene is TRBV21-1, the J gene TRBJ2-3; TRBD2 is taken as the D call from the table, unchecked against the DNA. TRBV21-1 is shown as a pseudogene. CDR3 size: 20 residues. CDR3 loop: CAKRRSGTGKLSGSKDTQYF. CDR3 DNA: TGTGCCAAACGCAGATCCGGGACAGGGAAACTTAGCGGGAGTAAAGATACGCAGTATTTT.

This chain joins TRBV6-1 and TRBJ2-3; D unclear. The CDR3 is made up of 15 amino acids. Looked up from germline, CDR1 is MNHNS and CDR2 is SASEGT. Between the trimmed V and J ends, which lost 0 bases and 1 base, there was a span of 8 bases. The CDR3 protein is CASSEAGVRTDTQYF. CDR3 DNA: TGTGCCAGCAGTGAAGCCGGAGTTCGCACAGATACGCAGTATTTT.

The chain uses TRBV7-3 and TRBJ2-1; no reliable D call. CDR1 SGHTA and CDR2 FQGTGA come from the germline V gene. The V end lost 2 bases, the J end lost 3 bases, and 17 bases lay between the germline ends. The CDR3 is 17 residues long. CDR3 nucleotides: TGTGCCAGCAGCTTATCGGCAGCGTCCTACAGCTACAATGAGCAGTTCTTC. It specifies CASSLSAASYSYNEQFF.

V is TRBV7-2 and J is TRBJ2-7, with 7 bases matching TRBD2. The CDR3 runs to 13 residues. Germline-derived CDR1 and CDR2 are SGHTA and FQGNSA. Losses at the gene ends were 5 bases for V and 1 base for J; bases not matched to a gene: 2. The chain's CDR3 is CASSRDYSYEQYF. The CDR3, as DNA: TGTGCCAGCAGCCGGGACTATTCCTACGAGCAGTACTTC.

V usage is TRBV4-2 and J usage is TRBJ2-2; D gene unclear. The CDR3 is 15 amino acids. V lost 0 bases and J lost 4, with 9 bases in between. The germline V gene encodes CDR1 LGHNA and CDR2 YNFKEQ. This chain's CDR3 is CASSQDPLPTGELFF. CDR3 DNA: TGTGCCAGCAGCCAAGACCCTCTCCCCACCGGGGAGCTGTTTTTT.

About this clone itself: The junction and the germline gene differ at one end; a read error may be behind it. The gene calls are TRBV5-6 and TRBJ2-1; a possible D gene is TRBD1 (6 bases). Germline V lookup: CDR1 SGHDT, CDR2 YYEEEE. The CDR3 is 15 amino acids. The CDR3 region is CANSSPNRAAGEQFF. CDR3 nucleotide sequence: TGTGCCAACAGCTCACCAAACAGGGCAGCAGGTGAGCAGTTCTTC.

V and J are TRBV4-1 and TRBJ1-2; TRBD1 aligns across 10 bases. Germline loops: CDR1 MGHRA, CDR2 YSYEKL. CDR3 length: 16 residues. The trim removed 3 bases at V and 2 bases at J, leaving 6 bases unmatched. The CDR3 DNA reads TGCGCCAGCAGCCAGGTACCGGGACAGGGGAACTATGGCTACACCTTC. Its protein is CASSQVPGQGNYGYTF.

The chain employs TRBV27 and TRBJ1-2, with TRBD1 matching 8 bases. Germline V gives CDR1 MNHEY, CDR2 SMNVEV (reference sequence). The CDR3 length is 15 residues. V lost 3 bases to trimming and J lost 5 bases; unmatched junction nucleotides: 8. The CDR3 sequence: CASSFNRGIRYGYTF. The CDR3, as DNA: TGTGCCAGCAGTTTTAACAGGGGGATCCGATATGGCTACACCTTC.